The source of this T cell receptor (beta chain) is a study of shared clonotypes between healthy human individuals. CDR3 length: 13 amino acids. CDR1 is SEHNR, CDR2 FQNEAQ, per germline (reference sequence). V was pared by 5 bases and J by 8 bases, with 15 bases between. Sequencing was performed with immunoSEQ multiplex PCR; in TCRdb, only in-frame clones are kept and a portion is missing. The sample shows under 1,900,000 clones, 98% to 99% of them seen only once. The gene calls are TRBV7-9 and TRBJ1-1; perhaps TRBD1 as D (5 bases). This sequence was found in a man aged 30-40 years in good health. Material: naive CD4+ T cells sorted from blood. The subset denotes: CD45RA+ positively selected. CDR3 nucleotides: TGTGCCAGCAGCCCAATTGGGACTGTAGAAGCTTTCTTT. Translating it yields CASSPIGTVEAFF. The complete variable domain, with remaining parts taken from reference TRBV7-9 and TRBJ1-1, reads DTGVSQNPRHKITKRGQNVTFRCDPISEHNRLYWYRQTLGQGPEFLTYFQNEAQLEKSRLLSDRFSAERPKGSFSTLEIQRTEQGDSAMYLCASSPIGTVEAFFGQGTRLTVV.